The TCR beta chain described here comes from a study of cytomegalovirus exposure and HLA in healthy donors. The V gene lost 4 bases and the J gene lost 0 bases, with 7 bases spanning the gap. The CDR3 consists of 12 residues. The germline CDR1 and CDR2 sequences are GTSNPN and SVGIG (reference sequence). The PCR made use of 60 Vbeta and 13 Jbeta primers. Repertoires were generated with immunoSEQ multiplex PCR, while TCRdb's copy carries only in-frame clones and drops some. The sample consists of 150,000 to 200,000 clones, roughly 79% of them appearing once. Notes on the study in general: Most TCR beta V segments were productive about 87% or about 30% of the time in an earlier analysis.

As to this clone: Its antigen is unknown. Other nucleotide sequences from this sample produce the same CDR3.

The chain recombines TRBV30 with TRBJ2-7; D perhaps matches TRBD1 (5 bases). The origin of this receptor is a woman aged 50 to 60 in good health and CMV-seropositive. Sequencing was carried out using PBMCs. The CDR3: CAWTGNSYEQYF. CDR3 DNA sequence: TGTGCCTGGACAGGGAACTCCTACGAGCAGTACTTC.